The 13 T cell receptor beta chains presented below share a single source sample, sequenced in a study of CD8+ T cells in alopecia areata. Extracted RNA was reverse transcribed into cDNA, the sequencing template. Libraries were prepared by immunoSEQ multiplex PCR; TCRdb keeps only in-frame clonotypes and omits some of them. The table lists 120,000 to 150,000 clones, roughly four fifths of them singletons. Treatment in this sample: oral pan-JAK inhibitor, 5-10 mg twice daily. The sequencing used CD8+ T cells sorted from blood, collected at week 4, from a patient treated with tofacitinib. The receptors come from a human donor with alopecia areata.

J is TRBJ2-3 and V is TRBV7-8; the match to TRBD1 covers 7 bases. Per the germline V gene, CDR1 is SGHVS and CDR2 is FQNEAQ. This CDR3 contains 16 residues. J lost 0 bases, V lost 5 bases, and 8 bases had no gene match. The CDR3 DNA reads as TGTGCCAGCAGCGCCGGGACAGTCGCTAGCACAGATACGCAGTATTTT. Translated, it gives CASSAGTVASTDTQYF.

The chain uses TRBV7-9 and TRBJ2-1, with TRBD1 as a possible D gene (6 bases). Germline-derived CDR1 and CDR2 are SEHNR and FQNEAQ (reference sequence). The CDR3 contains 15 residues. Trimming left V 1 base short and J 8 bases short, with 15 bases between. The CDR3 reads CASSLVGDKSDEQFF. The CDR3, as DNA: TGTGCCAGCAGCTTAGTAGGGGACAAGAGTGATGAGCAGTTCTTC.

J is TRBJ2-1 and V is TRBV12-5, with 11 positions matching TRBD2. CDR1 is LGHNT and CDR2 is FRNRAP in the germline V gene. This CDR3 spans 20 amino acids. Germline trimming cut 0 bases from V and 0 bases from J; bases unmatched to any gene: 10. CDR3 loop: CASGLVRELAGVSSYNEQFF. CDR3 nucleotide sequence: TGTGCTAGTGGTTTGGTACGGGAACTAGCGGGGGTGAGCTCCTACAATGAGCAGTTCTTC.

The chain couples TRBV4-3 to TRBJ2-2, with D possibly matching TRBD2 (7 bases). CDR3 length: 15 amino acids. V lost 4 bases and J lost 1, with 10 bases in between. Per the germline V gene, CDR1 is LGHNA and CDR2 is YSLEER. CDR3 in amino acids: CASSRGGLNTGELFF. The CDR3 DNA follows: TGCGCCAGCAGCCGCGGGGGCCTGAACACCGGGGAGCTGTTTTTT.

The chain employs TRBV7-6 and TRBJ2-1; weak D call: TRBD1 (5 bases). This CDR3 spans 17 amino acids. With 1 base removed from V and 1 base from J, the gap between germline ends came to 14 bases. Germline V gene lookup returns CDR1 SGHVS and CDR2 FNYEAQ. The CDR3 region has the DNA TGTGCCAGCAGCTTAGAAAAGGTGCAGGGATCCTACAATGAGCAGTTCTTC. Its protein is CASSLEKVQGSYNEQFF.

This chain uses TRBV7-2 with TRBJ1-1, with 7 bases identical to TRBD1. There are 15 residues in the CDR3. Germline V lookup: CDR1 SGHTA, CDR2 FQGNSA. The ends lost 5 bases at V and 1 base at J; junction bases unmatched: 7. The CDR3 here is CASSIRTGTNTEAFF. The CDR3 DNA sequence: TGTGCCAGCAGCATCCGGACAGGCACGAACACTGAAGCTTTCTTT.

The chain links TRBV6-6 to TRBJ2-5; the D is unclear. Trimming took 2 bases from V and 5 from J, leaving 15 bases between them. Germline V gene data show CDR1 as MNHNY and CDR2 as SVGAGI (reference sequence). The CDR3 totals 15 residues. Written as DNA, the CDR3 is TGTGCCAGCAGTTACCGCCGGGTCCCAAGGGAGACCCAGTACTTC. Amino acids: CASSYRRVPRETQYF.

J is TRBJ2-5 and V is TRBV7-9; a weak D match, TRBD2 (5 bases). With 1 base removed from V and 5 bases from J, the gap between germline ends came to 8 bases. The CDR3 runs 13 residues. Germline CDR1 and CDR2: SEHNR and FQNEAQ (reference sequence). The CDR3 DNA reads as TGTGCCAGCAGCTTAGGACGGGGTGAGACCCAGTACTTC. This codes for CASSLGRGETQYF.

V gene TRBV15 combines with J gene TRBJ2-2; 7 nucleotides agree with TRBD2. CDR3 length: 17 amino acids. V shed 1 base, J shed 4 bases, and the junction held 9 bases outside the gene matches. Per the germline V gene, CDR1 is LNHNV and CDR2 is YYDKDF (reference sequence). This CDR3 is CATSRGGGGDRTGELFF. DNA of the CDR3: TGTGCCACCAGCAGAGGAGGTGGGGGGGACCGCACCGGGGAGCTGTTTTTT.

This chain joins TRBV7-9 and TRBJ2-4; D unresolved. The CDR3 covers 13 residues. CDR1 is SEHNR, CDR2 FQNEAQ, per germline (reference sequence). Deletions cut 5 bases from V and 0 bases from J, with 5 bases between. The DNA of the CDR3 is TGTGCCAGCAGCCCACCAGCCAAAAACATTCAGTACTTC. Its translation: CASSPPAKNIQYF. The complete variable domain, with remaining parts taken from reference TRBV7-9 and TRBJ2-4, reads DTGVSQNPRHKITKRGQNVTFRCDPISEHNRLYWYRQTLGQGPEFLTYFQNEAQLEKSRLLSDRFSAERPKGSFSTLEIQRTEQGDSAMYLCASSPPAKNIQYFGAGTRLSVL.

CDR3 DNA: TGCAGCGTATATTCCTCTGGAAACACCATATATTTT. Translating it yields CSVYSSGNTIYF. The chain is built from TRBV29-1 and TRBJ1-3; no reliable D call. V was clipped by 6 bases and J by 0 bases, with 6 bases between them. From germline, CDR1 is SQVTM and CDR2 ANQGSEA. The CDR3 consists of 12 residues.

This clone was seen a handful of times. The genes are TRBV4-3 and TRBJ2-3; D is uncertain. V was pared by 0 bases and J by 0 bases, with 4 bases between. CDR3 length: 14 residues. Germline V lookup: CDR1 LGHNA, CDR2 YSLEER. CDR3 DNA: TGCGCCAGCAGCCAAGAAGCCAGCACAGATACGCAGTATTTT. This encodes CASSQEASTDTQYF.

This chain links TRBV7-6 with TRBJ2-3; maybe TRBD1 (5 bases). The CDR3 consists of 15 residues. V was pared by 1 base and J by 2 bases, with 10 bases between. CDR1 and CDR2 from the germline V gene are SGHVS and FNYEAQ. The CDR3 bases are TGTGCCAGCAGCTTAGAGGGGTCAATCACAGATACGCAGTATTTT. This translates into CASSLEGSITDTQYF. Using reference TRBV7-6 and TRBJ2-3 for the parts outside the CDR3, the full variable domain is GAGVSQSPRYKVTKRGQDVALRCDPISGHVSLYWYRQALGQGPEFLTYFNYEAQQDKSGLPNDRFSAERPEGSISTLTIQRTEQRDSAMYRCASSLEGSITDTQYFGPGTRLTVL.